This is a list of T cell receptor beta chains from one sample in a study of cytomegalovirus exposure and HLA in healthy donors. The repertoire was sequenced with immunoSEQ multiplex PCR; TCRdb's copy has only in-frame clones and lacks some. Of around 160,000 clones in the sample, more than 80% were seen once. Sequencing input: PBMCs. These TCRs come from a woman under 30 in good health and CMV-seropositive. CDR3s include the opening cysteine and the closing phenylalanine or tryptophan. A D gene is named only where the DNA matches it firmly. Clone size is shown for a subset of rows, as once, few, many or a class of expanded clone.

abundance	d_gene	j_gene	v_gene	CDR3aa	CDR3nt
few	.	TRBJ2-5	TRBV9	CASNREQGAQYF	TGTGCCAGCAATCGCGAGCAAGGGGCCCAGTACTTC
.	TRBD1	TRBJ2-7	TRBV4-1	CASSHTGTGTYEQYF	TGCGCCAGCAGCCATACCGGGACAGGGACCTACGAGCAGTACTTC
.	.	TRBJ1-1	TRBV6-5	CASSYRRRNTEAFF	TGTGCCAGCAGTTACCGGCGGAGGAACACTGAAGCTTTCTTT
.	.	TRBJ2-7	TRBV7-6	CASSLVPGSLSYEQYF	TGTGCCAGCAGCTTAGTTCCAGGTTCCCTCTCCTACGAGCAGTACTTC
few	TRBD1	TRBJ2-7	TRBV25-1	CASSGGTGAYEQYF	TGTGCCAGCAGTGGGGGTACAGGGGCCTACGAGCAGTACTTC
once	.	TRBJ2-5	TRBV6-6	CASSPQETQYF	TGTGCCAGCAGTCCACAAGAGACCCAGTACTTC
.	TRBD1	TRBJ1-2	TRBV6-5	CASSYSRDRVSYGYTF	TGTGCCAGCAGTTACTCGAGAGACAGGGTGAGCTATGGCTACACCTTC
.	.	TRBJ1-2	TRBV5-1	CASSLIPGDGYTF	TGCGCCAGCAGCTTGATACCAGGGGATGGCTACACCTTC
.	TRBD1	TRBJ1-1	TRBV20-1	CSARGTAEAFF	TGCAGTGCCAGAGGGACAGCTGAAGCTTTCTTT
.	.	TRBJ2-2	TRBV2	CASSPDRLNTGELFF	TGTGCCAGCAGTCCTGACAGGCTCAACACCGGGGAGCTGTTTTTT
.	TRBD1	TRBJ2-7	TRBV6-1	CASIRDRGTYEQYF	TGTGCCAGCATCCGGGACAGGGGAACCTACGAGCAGTACTTC
.	TRBD2	TRBJ2-3	TRBV5-1	CASSLDIAGGTDTQYF	TGCGCCAGCAGCTTGGATATAGCGGGGGGCACAGATACGCAGTATTTT
.	TRBD2	TRBJ2-1	TRBV5-1	CASSFLAGDYNEQFF	TGCGCCAGCAGCTTCCTAGCGGGAGATTACAATGAGCAGTTCTTC